Below are 17 T cell receptor beta chains sequenced from a single sample in a study of shared clonotypes between healthy human individuals. Profiling relied on immunoSEQ multiplex PCR, and the TCRdb table lists in-frame clones only, not all of them. The sample consists of approximately 510,000 clones, more than 65% of them appearing once. Material: PBMCs. These receptors were obtained from a woman in her forties in good health. Some clones in this sample may be carry-over from other donors' samples.

On this clone: Germline and junction disagree at one end, which may indicate a read error. The chain links TRBV6-1 to TRBJ2-7, with D perhaps TRBD2 (6 bases). The CDR3 covers 12 residues. Germline assignment: CDR1 MNHNS and CDR2 SASEGT. In DNA form, the CDR3 reads TGTGCCAGCACCCGGGACTCCAACGAGCAGTACTTC. Amino acids: CASTRDSNEQYF.

V usage is TRBV18 and J usage is TRBJ2-1; TRBD1 aligns across 8 bases. Trimming cost V 6 bases and J 4 bases; bases outside gene matches: 8. The CDR3 extends over 15 amino acids. Germline V gene data show CDR1 as KGHSH and CDR2 as LQKENI. CDR3 residues: CASSPGQGIYNEQFF. The CDR3 coding sequence is TGTGCCAGCTCCCCTGGACAGGGAATTTACAATGAGCAGTTCTTC.

The chain is built from TRBV27 and TRBJ2-7, with TRBD2 matching over 7 bases. The V gene end was trimmed by 2 bases and the J gene end by 4 bases; junction bases not matched to a gene: 8. The CDR3 loop spans 15 amino acids. CDR1 is MNHEY, CDR2 SMNVEV, per germline (reference sequence). The CDR3 loop is CASSLGEGRRYEQYF. The CDR3 DNA sequence: TGTGCCAGCAGTTTAGGGGAGGGCCGGAGGTACGAGCAGTACTTC.

The chain joins TRBV6-1 to TRBJ1-2, with 9 bases identical to TRBD1. Trimming took 2 bases from V and 5 from J; bases not matched to a gene: 6. Germline values: CDR1 MNHNS, CDR2 SASEGT. The CDR3 is made up of 15 amino acids. The DNA of the CDR3 is TGTGCCAGCAGTGAACCCGGGACAGGGAATTATGGCTACACCTTC. Its protein is CASSEPGTGNYGYTF.

This chain joins TRBV7-9 and TRBJ2-2; 12 nucleotides line up with TRBD2. With 5 bases clipped from V and 5 bases from J, the junction kept 0 bases outside the gene matches. CDR3 length: 14 amino acids. CDR1 SEHNR and CDR2 FQNEAQ come from the germline V gene (reference sequence). The DNA of the CDR3 is TGTGCCAGCAGCGGGACTAGCGGGACCGGGGAGCTGTTTTTT. Protein: CASSGTSGTGELFF.

This sequence joins TRBV4-3 and TRBJ2-1; 12 nucleotides agree with TRBD2. CDR3 length: 15 residues. The germline CDR1 and CDR2 sequences are LGHNA and YSLEER. V shed 1 base, J shed 5 bases, and the junction held 0 bases outside the gene matches. CDR3 residues: CASSQGTSGNNEQFF. The CDR3 DNA reads TGCGCCAGCAGCCAAGGGACTAGCGGGAACAATGAGCAGTTCTTC.

The rearrangement uses TRBV30 and TRBJ1-2; tentatively, D is TRBD1 (5 bases). Germline-derived CDR1 and CDR2 are GTSNPN and SVGIG (reference sequence). CDR3 length equals 14 residues. Trimming cost V 4 bases and J 2 bases, with 14 bases left between them. The CDR3 DNA sequence: TGTGCCTGGAAAAAGGGACGAGCGAACTATGGCTACACCTTC. Translated, it gives CAWKKGRANYGYTF.

This clone was observed once. The chain couples TRBV7-2 to TRBJ2-1, with a possible D match to TRBD2 (6 bases). Trimming removed 3 bases at V and 7 bases at J, with 13 bases between. Germline V lookup: CDR1 SGHTA, CDR2 FQGNSA. This CDR3 has 14 residues. The CDR3 here is CASSLAGSGNEQFF. CDR3 in DNA: TGTGCCAGCAGCTTGGCGGGATCGGGGAATGAGCAGTTCTTC.

This clone is a singleton in its sample. The chain joins TRBV15 to TRBJ2-3; TRBD1 matches at 12 bases. V lost 1 base, J lost 4 bases, and 3 bases stayed unmatched. There are 16 residues in the CDR3. Germline assignment: CDR1 LNHNV and CDR2 YYDKDF (reference sequence). The CDR3 DNA reads as TGTGCCACCAGCAGAGGGGACAGGGGGCGCCCAGATACGCAGTATTTT. Its protein is CATSRGDRGRPDTQYF.

The chain joins TRBV4-1 to TRBJ2-3, with TRBD2 identical over 11 bases. This CDR3 is 15 amino acids long. The V gene's germline CDR1 is MGHRA and CDR2 YSYEKL. Trimming at V came to 5 bases and at J to 3 bases, leaving 4 bases not matched to a gene. CDR3 residues: CASSETSGMTDTQYF. The DNA for the CDR3 is TGCGCCAGCAGCGAGACTAGCGGGATGACAGATACGCAGTATTTT.

The rearrangement links TRBV6-6 to TRBJ2-7, with D perhaps being TRBD1 or TRBD2 (5 bases each). This CDR3 is 15 amino acids long. CDR1 and CDR2 from the germline V gene are MNHNY and SVGAGI (reference sequence). Trimming stripped 5 bases from V and 7 bases from J, with 21 bases between. CDR3 residues: CASSPPGRNLGEQYF. The DNA for the CDR3 is TGTGCCAGCAGTCCCCCGGGGCGGAACCTCGGGGAGCAGTACTTC.

This clone was found a few times. This chain joins TRBV2 and TRBJ2-1; possible D gene TRBD1, 6 bases. The length of the CDR3 is 14 residues. The V end lost 2 bases, the J end lost 2 bases, and 7 bases lay between the germline ends. Germline CDR1 reads SNHLY; CDR2 reads FYNNEI. The CDR3 loop is CASSESGAYNEQFF. CDR3 DNA sequence: TGTGCCAGCAGTGAATCAGGGGCCTACAATGAGCAGTTCTTC.

V gene TRBV10-2 combines with J gene TRBJ2-1, with 11 bases lining up with TRBD1. There are 11 residues in the CDR3. Trimming took 8 bases from V and 9 from J; bases not matched to a gene: 0. Germline V CDR1 and CDR2: WSHSY, SAAADI. Written as DNA, the CDR3 is TGCGCCAGCGGGACAGGGGGTGAGCAGTTCTTC. Its translation is CASGTGGEQFF.

V and J are TRBV4-2 and TRBJ2-7; 16 positions agree with TRBD2. Germline CDR1 reads LGHNA; CDR2 reads YNFKEQ. J lost 0 bases, V lost 4 bases, and 6 bases had no gene match. The CDR3 is 18 amino acids. The CDR3: CASSPGLAGGGDSYEQYF. In DNA, the CDR3 is TGTGCCAGCAGCCCGGGACTAGCGGGAGGGGGGGACTCCTACGAGCAGTACTTC.

The chain uses TRBV28 and TRBJ2-2; a possible D gene is TRBD2 (5 bases). Looked up from germline, CDR1 is MDHEN and CDR2 is SYDVKM. V was shortened by 1 base and J by 6 bases, with 6 bases between the two germline ends. This CDR3 has 13 amino acids. As DNA, the CDR3 is TGTGCCAGCAGTTTATCGGGATCCGGGGAGCTGTTTTTT. Its translation is CASSLSGSGELFF. Complete variable domain (other parts from reference TRBV28 and TRBJ2-2): DVKVTQSSRYLVKRTGEKVFLECVQDMDHENMFWYRQDPGLGLRLIYFSYDVKMKEKGDIPEGYSVSREKKERFSLILESASTNQTSMYLCASSLSGSGELFFGEGSRLTVL.

The chain recombines TRBV6-5 with TRBJ1-2; TRBD1 is a possible D gene (5 bases). The CDR3 length is 14 residues. The V and J ends lost 4 bases and 4 bases respectively, with 13 bases between them. The germline V gene encodes CDR1 MNHEY and CDR2 SVGAGI. This CDR3 is CASSFAGRGYGYTF. The CDR3 bases are TGTGCCAGCAGTTTCGCGGGGAGGGGCTATGGCTACACCTTC.

The CDR3 is CASSLVSPNEKLFF. The CDR3 nucleotides are TGTGCCAGCAGTTTAGTCTCCCCTAATGAAAAACTGTTTTTT. The chain employs TRBV28 and TRBJ1-4, with unresolved D. Germline V lookup: CDR1 MDHEN, CDR2 SYDVKM. The V end lost 2 bases, the J end lost 3 bases, and 7 bases lay between the germline ends. This CDR3 is 14 amino acids long.